This TCR beta chain was profiled in a study of blood T cell repertoires in COVID-19. About the study: Collection of acute and convalescent COVID-19 samples took place in the United States, Italy and Spain. The cDNA or gDNA used as material had been derived from T cells, B-cell-depleted T cells, or PBMCs.

In the original workflow: Nucleated cell number was recorded as an estimate derived from reference gene primer amplification. The protocol was immunoSEQ multiplex PCR, while the TCRdb copy is restricted to in-frame clones and leaves out a portion. V and J calls and clone size are those listed in that table; D and trimming were worked out from the DNA. The sample has about 160,000 clones; more than 60% are singletons. This CDR3 is built from 13 residues. Per the germline V gene, CDR1 is MNHEY and CDR2 is SVGAGI. The germline V and J ends were trimmed by 8 bases and 1 base, with 11 bases remaining between them.

This sequence joins TRBV6-5 and TRBJ1-1; possible D gene TRBD1, 6 bases. The clonotype originates from a man aged 65-85 years with acute or convalescent COVID-19. The sample comprised peripheral blood. The CDR3 loop is CASHRGANTEAFF. The CDR3 DNA reads as TGTGCCAGCCATCGGGGGGCGAACACTGAAGCTTTCTTT.